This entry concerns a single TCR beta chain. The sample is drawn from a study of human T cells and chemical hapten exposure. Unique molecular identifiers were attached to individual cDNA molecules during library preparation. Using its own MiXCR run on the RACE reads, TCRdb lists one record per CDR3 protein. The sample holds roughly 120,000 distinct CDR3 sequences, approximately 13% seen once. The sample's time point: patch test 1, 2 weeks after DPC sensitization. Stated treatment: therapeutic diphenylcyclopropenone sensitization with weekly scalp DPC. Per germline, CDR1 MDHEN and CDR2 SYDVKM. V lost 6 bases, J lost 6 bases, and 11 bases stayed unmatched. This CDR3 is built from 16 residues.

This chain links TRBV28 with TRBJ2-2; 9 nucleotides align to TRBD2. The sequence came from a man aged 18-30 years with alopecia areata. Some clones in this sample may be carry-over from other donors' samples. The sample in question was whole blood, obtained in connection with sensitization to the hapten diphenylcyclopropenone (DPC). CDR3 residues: CASSPRHLAGSGELFF. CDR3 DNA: TGTGCCAGCAGCCCCCGTCACCTAGCGGGGTCCGGGGAGCTGTTTTTT.